This entry lists 20 T cell receptor beta chains sequenced from one sample in a study of ipilimumab plus nivolumab after autologous stem cell transplantation. Sequencing was performed with immunoSEQ multiplex PCR; in TCRdb, only in-frame clones are kept and a portion is missing. The sample has 15,000 to 20,000 clones, 81% seen once. The sample here was PBMCs, taken in a trial of ipilimumab plus nivolumab as post-transplant consolidation. The receptor set was obtained from a male donor with diffuse large B-cell lymphoma.

The chain joins TRBV27 to TRBJ1-6; TRBD1 aligns across 7 bases. The germline V gene encodes CDR1 MNHEY and CDR2 SMNVEV (reference sequence). This CDR3 spans 14 amino acids. With 8 bases clipped from V and 5 bases from J, the junction kept 6 bases outside the gene matches. The CDR3 sequence: CASQLGQHNSPLHF. The CDR3 nucleotides are TGTGCCAGCCAGTTGGGACAGCATAATTCACCCCTCCACTTT.

This chain links TRBV19 with TRBJ1-1; 8 bases map to TRBD1. After removal of 3 bases from V and 11 bases from J, the junction contained 2 bases not matched to a gene. This CDR3 region has 11 residues. Germline CDR1 is LNHDA and CDR2 is SQIVND (reference sequence). Here the CDR3 reads CASSIRGQAFF. The CDR3 DNA is TGTGCCAGTAGTATCAGGGGGCAGGCTTTCTTT.

The chain employs TRBV12-5 and TRBJ2-5; 8 positions match TRBD2. Near its end, the DNA agrees better with TRBJ2-7, so the J call may be wrong. There are 16 residues in the CDR3. Germline assignment: CDR1 LGHNT and CDR2 FRNRAP. In nucleotides, the CDR3 is TGTGCTAGTGGTTTTCCGCTGGGAGCGGGGGTCTACGAGCAGTACTTC. Its protein is CASGFPLGAGVYEQYF.

The chain has TRBV6-1 and TRBJ2-1, with TRBD1 matching 7 bases. This CDR3 is 13 amino acids long. V gave up 3 bases and J gave up 10 bases; unmatched junction bases: 6. Germline V gene data show CDR1 as MNHNS and CDR2 as SASEGT. The CDR3 DNA follows: TGTGCCAGCAGTGACCGACAGGGTTTGGAGCAGTTCTTC. It codes for CASSDRQGLEQFF.

This clone has only one observation. The chain carries TRBV4-2 and TRBJ2-1; D remains unclear. Germline CDR1 LGHNA, CDR2 YNFKEQ. CDR3 length: 15 residues. V shed 3 bases and J shed 5 bases, with 14 bases lying between them. As DNA, the CDR3 is TGTGCCAGCAGCCACCAAATTCCCCCTAACAATGAGCAGTTCTTC. It translates to CASSHQIPPNNEQFF.

The chain combines TRBV5-6 with TRBJ1-3; no clear D gene. The length of the CDR3 is 15 residues. V was shortened by 1 base and J by 0 bases, with 8 bases between the two germline ends. Germline CDR1 is SGHDT and CDR2 is YYEEEE. For the CDR3, the DNA is TGTGCCAGCAGCTTGTATGCAGGCTCTGGAAACACCATATATTTT. As protein: CASSLYAGSGNTIYF.

A single count supports this clone. The rearrangement joins TRBV29-1 to TRBJ2-5; TRBD2 might be the D (5 bases). The V end was cut by 0 bases, the J end by 5 bases, with 13 bases between. The length of the CDR3 is 14 residues. Germline values: CDR1 SQVTM, CDR2 ANQGSEA. The CDR3 DNA follows: TGCAGCGTTGAAGATCTAACCGGGGTGGAGACCCAGTACTTC. Residues: CSVEDLTGVETQYF.

The V and J genes are TRBV4-2 and TRBJ1-6; 8 bases are shared with TRBD1. Germline V gene sequence: CDR1 LGHNA, CDR2 YNFKEQ. The CDR3 contains 16 residues. Trimming at V came to 3 bases and at J to 10 bases, leaving 11 bases not matched to a gene. The CDR3 coding sequence is TGTGCCAGCAGCCATAAGACAGGGGCCGACGAATCACCCCTCCACTTT. Translation gives CASSHKTGADESPLHF.

The rearrangement links TRBV6-5 to TRBJ1-3; D is uncertain. Trimming removed 2 bases from V and 2 bases from J, with 10 bases in between. This CDR3 is built from 15 residues. Germline V gene data show CDR1 as MNHEY and CDR2 as SVGAGI. The CDR3 protein is CASSYEAAPGNTIYF. The CDR3 coding sequence is TGTGCCAGCAGTTACGAGGCGGCCCCTGGAAACACCATATATTTT.

The V call is TRBV19, the J call TRBJ2-7; D may be TRBD2 (6 bases). This CDR3 comprises 16 residues. V lost 5 bases, J lost 5 bases, and 22 bases lay in between. From germline, CDR1 is LNHDA and CDR2 SQIVND (reference sequence). CDR3 in DNA: TGTGCCAGTAGTGGAGGGGCAGGATCCTTGATTGACGAGCAGTACTTC. Its translation is CASSGGAGSLIDEQYF.

V and J are TRBV15 and TRBJ1-5; D is unclear. Germline V lookup: CDR1 LNHNV, CDR2 YYDKDF (reference sequence). The V gene lost 0 bases and the J gene lost 7 bases, with 13 bases spanning the gap. The CDR3 loop spans 15 amino acids. This CDR3 is CATSRDVSLRQPQHF. The CDR3 coding sequence is TGTGCCACCAGCAGAGATGTTTCTTTGAGGCAGCCCCAGCATTTT.

The rearrangement links TRBV11-3 to TRBJ1-3, with TRBD1 matching 8 bases. The J segment lost 0 bases and the V segment lost 5 bases, leaving 6 bases of the junction unmatched. Germline assignment: CDR1 SGHNT and CDR2 YENEEA. CDR3 size: 16 residues. CDR3: CASSPGTGYSGNTIYF. The CDR3 DNA follows: TGTGCCAGCAGCCCGGGGACAGGATACTCTGGAAACACCATATATTTT.

The V call is TRBV27, the J call TRBJ1-5; D gene uncertain. The CDR3 sequence is 15 residues long. V was pared by 3 bases and J by 3 bases, with 12 bases between. Germline CDR1 is MNHEY and CDR2 is SMNVEV (reference sequence). The CDR3 sequence is CASSFLPRNNQPQHF. Written as DNA, the CDR3 is TGTGCCAGCAGTTTCCTACCGCGGAACAATCAGCCCCAGCATTTT.

This clone has only one observation. This sequence joins TRBV19 and TRBJ2-1; TRBD2 is a possible D gene (6 bases). The CDR3 length is 17 residues. CDR1 and CDR2 (germline): LNHDA, SQIVND (reference sequence). V lost 1 base to trimming and J lost 0 bases, with 13 bases between them. In DNA, the CDR3 is TGTGCCAGTAGTATAGTAACTAGCTTGAGCTCCTACAATGAGCAGTTCTTC. Its protein is CASSIVTSLSSYNEQFF. The variable domain in full, completed from reference TRBV19 and TRBJ2-1, reads DGGITQSPKYLFRKEGQNVTLSCEQNLNHDAMYWYRQDPGQGLRLIYYSQIVNDFQKGDIAEGYSVSREKKESFPLTVTSAQKNPTAFYLCASSIVTSLSSYNEQFFGPGTRLTVL.

This chain uses TRBV6-9 with TRBJ2-2, with 7 bases matching TRBD2. The J segment lost 1 base and the V segment lost 5 bases, leaving 4 bases of the junction unmatched. The CDR3 sequence is 15 residues long. The germline gives CDR1 MNHGY, CDR2 SVAAGI. CDR3 sequence (DNA): TGTGCCAGCAGTGATATAGCGGGGAACACCGGGGAGCTGTTTTTT. Translated, it gives CASSDIAGNTGELFF.

The chain uses TRBV7-2 and TRBJ2-5; D tentatively fits TRBD1 or TRBD2 (6 bases each). Germline V gene sequence: CDR1 SGHTA, CDR2 FQGNSA. The CDR3 length is 15 residues. Between the trimmed V and J ends, which lost 5 bases and 4 bases, there was a span of 17 bases. In DNA form, the CDR3 reads TGTGCCAGCAGCCCAGGGGACTCCAGGGGAGAGACCCAGTACTTC. Its translation: CASSPGDSRGETQYF.

J is TRBJ1-1 and V is TRBV2, with a weak D call TRBD1 (6 bases). CDR1 and CDR2 from the germline V gene are SNHLY and FYNNEI. The CDR3 extends over 13 amino acids. V lost 1 base and J lost 3, with 6 bases in between. CDR3 sequence reads: CASSEEGDTEAFF. The CDR3 DNA follows: TGTGCCAGCAGTGAAGAGGGGGACACTGAAGCTTTCTTT.

This clone was counted once. The chain uses TRBV27 and TRBJ1-2; possibly TRBD1 for D (5 bases). Germline lookup yields CDR1 MNHEY and CDR2 SMNVEV (reference sequence). The germline V and J ends were trimmed by 5 bases and 8 bases, with 21 bases remaining between them. CDR3 size: 15 residues. The CDR3 loop is CASSPWEEGLGGYTF. The CDR3 coding sequence is TGTGCCAGCAGTCCCTGGGAGGAGGGGTTGGGGGGCTACACCTTC.

The rearrangement joins TRBV7-2 to TRBJ1-5; D gene uncertain. Germline V gene data show CDR1 as SGHTA and CDR2 as FQGNSA. The CDR3 totals 13 residues. Trimming pared 2 bases from V and 6 bases from J, leaving 8 bases between. The CDR3 here is CASSLNLRQPQHF. The CDR3 region has the DNA TGTGCCAGCAGCTTAAATCTGCGTCAGCCCCAGCATTTT.

The V gene is TRBV5-1, the J gene TRBJ2-1, with 8 bases lining up with TRBD2. V gave up 0 bases and J gave up 2 bases; unmatched junction bases: 4. This CDR3 comprises 16 residues. Germline CDR1 and CDR2: SGHRS and YFSETQ. The CDR3 loop is CASSLAISGAYNEQFF. CDR3 in DNA: TGCGCCAGCAGCTTGGCCATTAGCGGGGCCTACAATGAGCAGTTCTTC.